The clone carrying this TCR beta chain was counted at least ten times. This entry comes from a study of T cells of healthy individuals. TCRdb redid the calling of the 5' RACE reads with MiXCR, one entry per CDR3 protein. There are some 39,000 distinct CDR3 sequences in the sample; 4% to 5.5% occur only once, and 9.2% lies in the top ten. The sequence was collected from a human donor in good health.

This CDR3 is CAISETAYGYTF. In nucleotides, the CDR3 is TGTGCCATCAGTGAGACAGCATATGGCTACACCTTC. The rearrangement uses TRBV10-3 and TRBJ1-2; D unresolved. Germline values: CDR1 ENHRY, CDR2 SYGVKD. Trimming cost V 2 bases and J 5 bases, with 6 bases left between them. This CDR3 spans 12 amino acids.